This T cell receptor (beta chain) is drawn from a study of OX40 agonist ivuxolimab in advanced cancers. Looking at the study overall: Ivuxolimab doses were 0.01, 0.1, 0.3, 1.5, 3 or 10 mg/kg every 2 weeks. Patients receiving dose escalation had hepatocellular carcinoma, melanoma, renal cell or head and neck cancer.

This table comes from immunoSEQ multiplex PCR, and its TCRdb copy is limited to in-frame clones, with some not included. The table lists more than 75,000 clones, roughly 85% of them singletons. Germline-derived CDR1 and CDR2 are MDHEN and SYDVKM. The germline V and J ends were trimmed by 6 bases and 2 bases, with 25 bases remaining between them. The CDR3 runs to 18 residues. Regarding the study as a whole: Compared with others, partial responders at 0.1-3.0 mg/kg displayed clonal expansion among the lowest. On average, CD8+ T cells showed a greater number of expanded clones than CD4+.

About this clone: Its antigen is not identified.

The input for sequencing was CD4+ or CD8+ T cells sorted from blood, taken in a trial of the OX40 agonist ivuxolimab. This TCR came from an adult with an advanced solid tumor such as melanoma, head and neck, liver or kidney cancer. This chain links TRBV28 with TRBJ1-1; D is undetermined. The CDR3 loop is CASRNDPWDQMGNTEAFF. Written as DNA, the CDR3 is TGTGCCAGCAGGAATGACCCATGGGATCAGATGGGTAACACTGAAGCTTTCTTT.